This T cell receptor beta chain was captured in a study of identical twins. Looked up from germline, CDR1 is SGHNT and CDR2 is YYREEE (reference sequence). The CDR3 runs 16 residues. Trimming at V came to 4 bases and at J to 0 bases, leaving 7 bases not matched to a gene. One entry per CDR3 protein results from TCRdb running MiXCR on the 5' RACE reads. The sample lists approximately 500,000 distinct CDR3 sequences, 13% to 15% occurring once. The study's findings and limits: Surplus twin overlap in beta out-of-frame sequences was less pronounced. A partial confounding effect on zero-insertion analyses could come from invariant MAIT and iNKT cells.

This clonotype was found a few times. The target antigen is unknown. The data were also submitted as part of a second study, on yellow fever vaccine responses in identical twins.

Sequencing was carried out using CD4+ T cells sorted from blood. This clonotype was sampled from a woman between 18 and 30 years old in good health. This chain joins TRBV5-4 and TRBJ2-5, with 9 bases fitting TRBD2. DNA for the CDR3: TGTGCCAGCAGCGCCTCTAGCGGGACGTACCAAGAGACCCAGTACTTC. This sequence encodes CASSASSGTYQETQYF.